This T cell receptor beta chain was captured in a study of control samples from healthy donors and cancer patients. Only in-frame clones appear in the TCRdb table, and some are missing; sequencing was by immunoSEQ multiplex PCR. The data show 150,000 or so clones, with 80% to 90% seen just once and over 1.5% held by the top ten. Input material: blood. The TCR was taken from a man aged 18 to 35 in good health.

CDR3 region: CASSLPGTEETQYF. The CDR3 DNA sequence: TGTGCCAGCAGTTTACCCGGGACAGAAGAGACCCAGTACTTC. The V call is TRBV28, the J call TRBJ2-5; 7 bases line up with TRBD1. This CDR3 has 14 residues. V was clipped by 2 bases and J by 3 bases; unmatched bases: 3. CDR1 is MDHEN and CDR2 is SYDVKM in the germline V gene.